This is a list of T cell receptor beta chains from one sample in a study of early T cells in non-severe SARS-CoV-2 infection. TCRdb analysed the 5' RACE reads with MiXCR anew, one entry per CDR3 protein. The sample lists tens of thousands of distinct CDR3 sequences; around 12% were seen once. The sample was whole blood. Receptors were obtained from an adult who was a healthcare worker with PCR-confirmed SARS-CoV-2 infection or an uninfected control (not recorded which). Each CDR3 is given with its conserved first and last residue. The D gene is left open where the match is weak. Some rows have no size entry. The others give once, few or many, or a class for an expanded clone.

TGTGCCAGCAGCCAACCGGACAGTACCCTCTCGTTC	CASSQPDSTLSF	few	TRBJ2-7	-	TRBV3-1
TGCGCCAGCAGCGGGACAGGGTCTGGCAATCAGCCCCAGCATTTT	CASSGTGSGNQPQHF	few	TRBJ1-5	TRBD1	TRBV10-2
TGTGCCAGCAGCTTAATGGTCAGTTACAATGAGCAGTTCTTC	CASSLMVSYNEQFF	many	TRBJ2-1	-	TRBV7-2
TGTGCCAGCAGCCCCCGGACAGGGAATCCCGGGGAGCTGTTTTTT	CASSPRTGNPGELFF	few	TRBJ2-2	TRBD1	TRBV7-6
TGTGCCAGCAGCCAGGATTATTCACCCCTCCACTTT	CASSQDYSPLHF	few	TRBJ1-6	-	TRBV3-1
TGCGCCAGCAGCTTGGCTTCAGACCAAGAGACCCAGTACTTC	CASSLASDQETQYF	-	TRBJ2-5	-	TRBV5-1
TGCAGCGTTGATAGGGGACCTAGCTCCTACGAGCAGTACTTC	CSVDRGPSSYEQYF	-	TRBJ2-7	-	TRBV29-1
TGTGCCAGCTCACCGCGGAACGGAGACGAGCAGTACTTC	CASSPRNGDEQYF	few	TRBJ2-7	-	TRBV18
TGTGCCAGCAGTCCCACCTACGAGCAGTACTTC	CASSPTYEQYF	many	TRBJ2-7	-	TRBV2
TGTGCCAGCAGTGACGTTGGAATTAATGAAAAACTGTTTTTT	CASSDVGINEKLFF	many	TRBJ1-4	-	TRBV28
TGTGCCAGCAGCGTGGGACTAGCGGCGCCAGATACGCAGTATTTT	CASSVGLAAPDTQYF	many	TRBJ2-3	TRBD2	TRBV11-2
TGTGCCAGCAGCCCCAGAGGGGGCAAAGGCTACACCTTC	CASSPRGGKGYTF	many	TRBJ1-2	TRBD1	TRBV7-8
TGCAGTGCTAGCCAGGACAGGGAATACATTCAGTACTTC	CSASQDREYIQYF	few	TRBJ2-4	TRBD1	TRBV20-1
TGCAGTGCTCGCTCGGACAGGAGGTACGAGCAGTACTTC	CSARSDRRYEQYF	few	TRBJ2-7	TRBD1	TRBV20-1
TGCAGTGCTAGAGCCCCCCCGGGTAGGGAAGACCACGAGCAGTACTTC	CSARAPPGREDHEQYF	many	TRBJ2-7	-	TRBV20-1
TGTGCCAGCTTTGCGGACCTAGGCACAGATACGCAGTATTTT	CASFADLGTDTQYF	few	TRBJ2-3	-	TRBV2
TGCAGCGTTGAAAGGGGATACGAGCAGTACTTC	CSVERGYEQYF	-	TRBJ2-7	-	TRBV29-1
TGTGCCAGCGGGACAGGCCTCTATGGCTACACCTTC	CASGTGLYGYTF	few	TRBJ1-2	TRBD1	TRBV6-5
TGTGCCAGGAGTGGGGATACGCAGTATTTT	CARSGDTQYF	few	TRBJ2-3	-	TRBV2
TGTGCCAGCAGGCCTTCTAGGTCAGGGAGGAGCACAGATACGCAGTATTTT	CASRPSRSGRSTDTQYF	-	TRBJ2-3	-	TRBV28
TGTGCCAGCAGTCCCCCGCGAGGGACTGAAGCTTTCTTT	CASSPPRGTEAFF	few	TRBJ1-1	-	TRBV28
TGTGCCAGCAGTGACCCGGGACAGGGGGCAGGAGCTTTCTTT	CASSDPGQGAGAFF	-	TRBJ1-1	TRBD1	TRBV6-5
TGCGCCAGCAGCTTGGCAGCCAGCTCTGGGGCCAACGTCCTGACTTTC	CASSLAASSGANVLTF	few	TRBJ2-6	-	TRBV5-1
TGTGCCAGCAGTTACTCGGGGTCCGTCGATGAAAAACTGTTTTTT	CASSYSGSVDEKLFF	few	TRBJ1-4	-	TRBV6-6
TGTGCCAGCAGCGTAGGAACCCCCAACGCCTACGAGCAGTACTTC	CASSVGTPNAYEQYF	few	TRBJ2-7	-	TRBV9
TGTGCCATCACCACGTCGAGTTACAATGAGCAGTTCTTC	CAITTSSYNEQFF	-	TRBJ2-1	-	TRBV10-3
TGTGCCAGCAGGGACTCCAGGTATAGCTCTTCCTACGAGCAGTACTTC	CASRDSRYSSSYEQYF	-	TRBJ2-7	-	TRBV2
TGTGCCAGCTCACCACCGAGTAGAGCGGGAGGGATCAATGAGCAGTTCTTC	CASSPPSRAGGINEQFF	few	TRBJ2-1	TRBD2	TRBV18
TGTGCCAGCAGGGCCTCCAGCGCTACACACTACAATGAGCAGTTCTTC	CASRASSATHYNEQFF	-	TRBJ2-1	-	TRBV11-2
TGTGCCAGCAGCGCCCCGCGGGGGGGCCTGAACACTGAAGCTTTCTTT	CASSAPRGGLNTEAFF	few	TRBJ1-1	-	TRBV25-1
TGCAGCGTTTCGGACAGCTACAATGAGCAGTTCTTC	CSVSDSYNEQFF	many	TRBJ2-1	-	TRBV29-1
TGCGCCAGCAGCTTGGTATCGGGCAAATTCGGCACTGAAGCTTTCTTT	CASSLVSGKFGTEAFF	many	TRBJ1-1	-	TRBV5-1
TGTGCCAGCAGCCCCGAGGAGGGAGGAGTGAACGGCCAAGAGACCCAGTACTTC	CASSPEEGGVNGQETQYF	few	TRBJ2-5	-	TRBV11-1
TGCGCCAGCAGCCAAGGAAACCGCCACGGCATTCAGTACTTC	CASSQGNRHGIQYF	few	TRBJ2-4	-	TRBV4-1
TGTGCCAGCTCACCACCGGTCGAGGAGACCCAGTACTTC	CASSPPVEETQYF	many	TRBJ2-5	-	TRBV18
TGTGCCAGTAGTGGGGACAGGGCCAACTCCTACGAGCAGTACTTC	CASSGDRANSYEQYF	-	TRBJ2-7	TRBD1	TRBV19
TGTGCCAGCAGTTTAGCAGGCGCCGGGCGCTACACCTTC	CASSLAGAGRYTF	-	TRBJ1-2	-	TRBV28
TGTGCCAGCAGCTGGGGGACGGGGAACACTGAAGCTTTCTTT	CASSWGTGNTEAFF	many	TRBJ1-1	-	TRBV5-8
TGCAGCGTTGAATGGGATAGCTCCTACAATGAGCAGTTCTTC	CSVEWDSSYNEQFF	many	TRBJ2-1	-	TRBV29-1
TGTGCCAGCAGGCCCGGGACTAGCGGGGTGTACGAGCAGTACTTC	CASRPGTSGVYEQYF	-	TRBJ2-7	TRBD2	TRBV28
TGTGCCAGCAGAGATTACCAAGAGACCCAGTACTTC	CASRDYQETQYF	many	TRBJ2-5	-	TRBV6-6
TGCGCCAGCAGCTTGCAGGGGGATGGTGGCTACACCTTC	CASSLQGDGGYTF	-	TRBJ1-2	TRBD1	TRBV5-1
TGTGCCAGCAGGGGGCTGGACAGGGAGACCCAGTACTTC	CASRGLDRETQYF	few	TRBJ2-5	TRBD1	TRBV7-9
TGTGCCAGCAGTTTAGCGAACCAGGGCCCCCGCGCCAACGTCCTGACTTTC	CASSLANQGPRANVLTF	-	TRBJ2-6	-	TRBV12-3/TRBV12-4
TGTGCCTGGAGTTCGGGGGCCTCCTACGAGCAGTACTTC	CAWSSGASYEQYF	-	TRBJ2-7	-	TRBV30
TGTGCCAGCAGCCCTCAGAGGAATCAAGAGACCCAGTACTTC	CASSPQRNQETQYF	many	TRBJ2-5	-	TRBV7-2
TGCAGTGCTAGAAGTGCGGGGGGCGTAAGTAATTCACCCCTCCACTTT	CSARSAGGVSNSPLHF	many	TRBJ1-6	-	TRBV20-1
TGCAGTGCTTTACTAGCTTACGAGCAGTACTTC	CSALLAYEQYF	-	TRBJ2-7	-	TRBV20-1
TGTGCCAGCAGCCCAGTAGGCCAGGGAGTCGACTCACCCCTCCACTTT	CASSPVGQGVDSPLHF	-	TRBJ1-6	-	TRBV9
TGTGCCAGCAGCACCGGGGACAGGGCGGGAAACGAGCAGTACTTC	CASSTGDRAGNEQYF	few	TRBJ2-7	TRBD1	TRBV7-8
TGTGCCAGCAGCTTCACCCAGGGGACTAGCCGGGGCCCACGAGATACGCAGTATTTT	CASSFTQGTSRGPRDTQYF	few	TRBJ2-3	TRBD2	TRBV7-6
TGTGCCAGCAGCGTAGGGTCAGTAGAGTACGAGCAGTACTTC	CASSVGSVEYEQYF	-	TRBJ2-7	-	TRBV9
TGTGCCAGCAGTTTCGGACGGGAGGGCTACACCTTC	CASSFGREGYTF	-	TRBJ1-2	-	TRBV28
TGTGCCAGCTCCCCGGGTTCACAGGGAGAGACCCAGTACTTC	CASSPGSQGETQYF	many	TRBJ2-5	-	TRBV18
TGTGCCAGCAGTTCTTCCCCCCAGGGGGATCAGCCCCAGCATTTT	CASSSSPQGDQPQHF	-	TRBJ1-5	TRBD1	TRBV6-1
TGTGCCAGCAGGCTGCAGGGTGTGAGCAATCAGCCCCAGCATTTT	CASRLQGVSNQPQHF	many	TRBJ1-5	-	TRBV12-3/TRBV12-4
TGCGCCAGCAGCTTGCGGGCAGGGGTCACTGAAGCTTTCTTT	CASSLRAGVTEAFF	few	TRBJ1-1	-	TRBV5-1
TGTGCCAGCAGTTCTCCCCAGCGCTATGGCTACACCTTC	CASSSPQRYGYTF	many	TRBJ1-2	-	TRBV28